The 5 T cell receptor beta chains below come from one sample, sequenced in a study of blood T cell repertoires in COVID-19 (dated by TCRdb to 2018 to 2020). The library was prepared using the immunoSEQ multiplex PCR assay. Not all clones reach the TCRdb copy of this immuneACCESS table, which keeps in-frame sequences only. Checked studies attribute under half of the gap to unresolved V genes and leave the rest unexplained. The sample has some 150,000 clones on record, about 86% of them singletons. Approximately 8% of the sample comes from the top ten. The sample was peripheral blood. The receptors originated from an older woman with acute or convalescent COVID-19.

Written as DNA, the CDR3 is TGTGCCATCAGGACTAGCGGGGACCAAGAGACCCAGTACTTC. It translates to CAIRTSGDQETQYF. The genes are TRBV10-3 and TRBJ2-5, with 11 bases fitting TRBD2. The CDR3 is made up of 14 amino acids. V trimming: 6 bases; J trimming: 0 bases; junction bases outside the gene matches: 0. From germline, CDR1 is ENHRY and CDR2 SYGVKD.

The chain has TRBV9 and TRBJ1-6; D may be TRBD1 (5 bases). The CDR3 loop spans 16 amino acids. The V gene lost 0 bases and the J gene lost 6 bases, with 13 bases spanning the gap. The germline gives CDR1 SGDLS, CDR2 YYNGEE. Written as DNA, the CDR3 is TGTGCCAGCAGCGTAGATCAGGGCATGGCTAATTCACCCCTCCACTTT. Residues: CASSVDQGMANSPLHF.

The J gene is TRBJ1-6, the V gene TRBV11-3; maybe TRBD1 (6 bases). V was trimmed by 0 bases and J by 8 bases, leaving 11 bases between them. Germline V gene sequence: CDR1 SGHNT, CDR2 YENEEA. This CDR3 comprises 15 residues. The CDR3 DNA is TGTGCCAGCAGCTTAGACAGGGGAGTGGATTCACCCCTCCACTTT. This sequence encodes CASSLDRGVDSPLHF.

The chain has TRBV19 and TRBJ1-1; 8 bases map to TRBD1. Germline CDR1 is LNHDA and CDR2 is SQIVND (reference sequence). Trimming took 6 bases from V and 6 from J; bases not matched to a gene: 6. The CDR3 loop spans 13 amino acids. The DNA of the CDR3 is TGTGCCAGTAGGGACAGGGCGGGTTCTGAAGCTTTCTTT. Its protein is CASRDRAGSEAFF.

The chain combines TRBV12-2 with TRBJ2-3; the table names TRBD2, a call not compared with the DNA. TRBV12-2 represents a pseudogene. The CDR3 has 18 residues. CDR3: CASRLGLAGGPGTDTQYF. The DNA of the CDR3 is TGTGCAAGTCGCTTAGGACTAGCGGGGGGGCCCGGCACAGATACGCAGTATTTT.